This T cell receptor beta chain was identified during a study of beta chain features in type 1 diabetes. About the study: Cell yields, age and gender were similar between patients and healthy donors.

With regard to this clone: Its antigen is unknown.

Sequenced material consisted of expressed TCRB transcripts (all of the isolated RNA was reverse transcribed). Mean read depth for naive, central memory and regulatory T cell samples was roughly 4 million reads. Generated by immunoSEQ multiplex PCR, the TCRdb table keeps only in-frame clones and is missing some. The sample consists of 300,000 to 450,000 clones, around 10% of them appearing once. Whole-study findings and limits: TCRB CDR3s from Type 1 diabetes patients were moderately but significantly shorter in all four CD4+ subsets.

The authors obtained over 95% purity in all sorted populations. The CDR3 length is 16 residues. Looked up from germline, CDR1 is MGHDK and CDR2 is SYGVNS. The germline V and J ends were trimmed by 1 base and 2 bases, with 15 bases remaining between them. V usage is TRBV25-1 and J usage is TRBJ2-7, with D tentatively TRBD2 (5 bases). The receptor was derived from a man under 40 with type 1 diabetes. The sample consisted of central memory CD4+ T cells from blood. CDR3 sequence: CASSEFKGAGTYEQYF. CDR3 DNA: TGTGCCAGCAGTGAATTTAAGGGCGCCGGGACCTACGAGCAGTACTTC.